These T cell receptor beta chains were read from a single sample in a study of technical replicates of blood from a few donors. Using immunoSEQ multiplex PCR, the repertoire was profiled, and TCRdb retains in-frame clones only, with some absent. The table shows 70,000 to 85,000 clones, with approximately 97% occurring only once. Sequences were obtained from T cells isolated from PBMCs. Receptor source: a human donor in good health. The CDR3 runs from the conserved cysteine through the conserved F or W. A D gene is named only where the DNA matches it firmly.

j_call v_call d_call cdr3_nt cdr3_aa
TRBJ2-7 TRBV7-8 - TGTGCCAGCAGCTTAGGAACAGCCTACGAGCAGTACTTC CASSLGTAYEQYF
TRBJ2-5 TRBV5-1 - TGCGCCAGCAGCTTGAGGGCTCAGGGGCCAAGCCTCCAAGAGACCCAGTACTTC CASSLRAQGPSLQETQYF
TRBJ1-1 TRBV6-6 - TGTGCCAGCAGTTACTCCTCACTCATGAACACTGAAGCTTTCTTT CASSYSSLMNTEAFF
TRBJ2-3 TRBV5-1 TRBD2 TGCGCCAGCAGCTTGGATGGGACTAGCGGGTTTCGTGGTACAGATACGCAGTATTTT CASSLDGTSGFRGTDTQYF
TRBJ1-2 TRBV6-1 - TGTGCCAGCAGTGAGGGGGGGCAGTGGGGCTACACCTTC CASSEGGQWGYTF
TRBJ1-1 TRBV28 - TGTGCCAGCAGTTCGTTTCGACAGCCATCTGAAGCTTTCTTT CASSSFRQPSEAFF
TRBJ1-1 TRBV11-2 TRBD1 TGTGCCAGCAGCCCCCGGACAGGGGACACTGAAGCTTTCTTT CASSPRTGDTEAFF
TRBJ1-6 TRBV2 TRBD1 TGTGCCAGCATTACAGGGGTAAACTCACCCCTCCACTTT CASITGVNSPLHF
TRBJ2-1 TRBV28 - TGTGCCAGCAGCCCAACGAACAGTGAGCAGTTCTTC CASSPTNSEQFF
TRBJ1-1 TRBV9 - TGTGCCAGCAGCGTAGCAGGGGCTGAAGCTTTCTTT CASSVAGAEAFF
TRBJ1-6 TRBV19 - TGTGCCAGTACCCTCACAGGGTTTGGGTCACCCCTCCACTTT CASTLTGFGSPLHF
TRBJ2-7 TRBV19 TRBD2 TGTGCCAGTAGTATATCGGGAGGGCCCTCCTACGAGCAGTACTTC CASSISGGPSYEQYF
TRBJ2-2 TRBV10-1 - TGCGCCAGCAGTGACGACTTCTCGAACACCGGGGAGCTGTTTTTT CASSDDFSNTGELFF
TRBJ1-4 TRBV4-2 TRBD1 TGTGCCAGCAGCCAAGGGTTCCAGGGGGCTGGTGAAAAACTGTTTTTT CASSQGFQGAGEKLFF
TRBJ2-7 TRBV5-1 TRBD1 TGCGCCAGCAGCGGGCAGGGACAGACTTACGAGCAGTACTTC CASSGQGQTYEQYF
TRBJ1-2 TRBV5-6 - TGTGCCAGCAGCTTAGGACAGTTCTATGGCTACACCTTC CASSLGQFYGYTF
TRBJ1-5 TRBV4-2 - TGTGCCAGCGGTACAGGGTACAATCAGCCCCAGCATTTT CASGTGYNQPQHF
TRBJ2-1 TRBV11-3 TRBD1 TGTGCCAGCAGCTTAGGCTCGGCAGGGGGATACAATGAGCAGTTCTTC CASSLGSAGGYNEQFF
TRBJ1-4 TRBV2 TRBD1 TGTGCCAGCAGTGGAGACAGGGAAGATAAAAAACTGTTTTTT CASSGDREDKKLFF
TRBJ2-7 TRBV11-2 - TGTGCCAGCAGCCCGCGGGACTTGACCTACGAGCAGTACTTC CASSPRDLTYEQYF
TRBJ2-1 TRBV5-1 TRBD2 TGCGCCAGCAGTCGACCTAGCGGGGGAGGGGATGAGCAGTTCTTC CASSRPSGGGDEQFF
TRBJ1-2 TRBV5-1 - TGCGCCAGCAGCTTGGCCAGGGGTGACTATGGCTACACCTTC CASSLARGDYGYTF
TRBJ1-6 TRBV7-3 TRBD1 TGTGCCAGCAGCTTATACAGGGGGGGTAATTCACCCCTCCACTTT CASSLYRGGNSPLHF